The 23 T cell receptor beta chains listed next were all sequenced from one sample in a study of T cell responses to AZD1222 COVID-19 vaccine. Method: immunoSEQ multiplex PCR; TCRdb's copy keeps in-frame clones and lacks some. The table shows about 150,000 clones, with roughly four fifths occurring only once. Material: peripheral blood, obtained on day 0 of MenACWY control vaccination. The receptors were sampled from an adult in good health.

V gene TRBV27 combines with J gene TRBJ1-1; tentative D call: TRBD1 (5 bases). The length of the CDR3 is 14 residues. Germline loops: CDR1 MNHEY, CDR2 SMNVEV (reference sequence). Deletions cut 8 bases from V and 4 bases from J, with 17 bases between. CDR3 sequence (DNA): TGTGCCAGCGGACCACAGGCTACCAGCACTGAAGCTTTCTTT. This encodes CASGPQATSTEAFF.

This clone qualifies as medium-sized (0.01 to 0.1%). V is TRBV9 and J is TRBJ2-2; D tentatively fits TRBD1 or TRBD2 (5 bases each). This CDR3 has 15 residues. V lost 2 bases and J lost 4, with 12 bases in between. Germline V gene lookup returns CDR1 SGDLS and CDR2 YYNGEE. CDR3 region: CASSVQGGRTGELFF. DNA for the CDR3: TGTGCCAGCAGCGTCCAGGGCGGGCGCACCGGGGAGCTGTTTTTT.

The rearrangement uses TRBV5-1 and TRBJ1-1; D remains unclear. V lost 7 bases, J lost 1 base, and 14 bases lay in between. Germline lookup yields CDR1 SGHRS and CDR2 YFSETQ. The CDR3 is 14 residues long. The DNA of the CDR3 is TGCGCCAGCTTCGACCACGAAGGGAACACTGAAGCTTTCTTT. It codes for CASFDHEGNTEAFF.

The V gene is TRBV5-1, the J gene TRBJ1-1, with unresolved D. Germline CDR1 is SGHRS and CDR2 is YFSETQ. The V gene lost 3 bases and the J gene lost 7 bases, with 16 bases spanning the gap. The length of the CDR3 is 14 residues. The CDR3 DNA reads TGCGCCAGCAGCTCGAACTCGGGCCCCTTTGAAGCTTTCTTT. This encodes CASSSNSGPFEAFF.

This clone appeared once. The rearrangement links TRBV11-2 to TRBJ2-1; the D gene is possibly TRBD1 (5 bases). V lost 8 bases to trimming and J lost 7 bases, with 24 bases between them. Germline V gene data show CDR1 as SGHAT and CDR2 as FQNNGV. The CDR3 consists of 16 residues. CDR3 loop: CASVPINRDSLNEQFF. In DNA, the CDR3 is TGTGCCAGCGTTCCTATAAACCGTGACAGCCTAAATGAGCAGTTCTTC. The full variable domain, completed using reference TRBV11-2 and TRBJ2-1, is EAGVAQSPRYKIIEKRQSVAFWCNPISGHATLYWYQQILGQGPKLLIQFQNNGVVDDSQLPKDRFSAERLKGVDSTLKIQPAKLEDSAVYLCASVPINRDSLNEQFFGPGTRLTVL.

The chain couples TRBV6-5 to TRBJ1-5, with D hard to call. V gave up 0 bases and J gave up 2 bases, with 11 bases separating them. Germline V gene data show CDR1 as MNHEY and CDR2 as SVGAGI. This CDR3 is built from 16 residues. CDR3 sequence: CASSYSSSRGNQPQHF. In nucleotides, the CDR3 is TGTGCCAGCAGTTACTCGAGCTCGAGGGGCAATCAGCCCCAGCATTTT.

V usage is TRBV5-4 and J usage is TRBJ2-5; 8 nucleotides match TRBD2. The CDR3 has 15 residues. CDR1 and CDR2 from the germline V gene are SGHNT and YYREEE (reference sequence). With 4 bases clipped from V and 3 bases from J, the junction kept 8 bases outside the gene matches. CDR3 protein: CASSTRGASKETQYF. The CDR3 DNA sequence: TGTGCCAGCAGCACGCGGGGGGCGAGCAAAGAGACCCAGTACTTC.

The chain links TRBV5-4 to TRBJ1-2; no definite D call. V lost 2 bases and J 4 bases, leaving 15 bases between the germline ends. The CDR3 length is 15 residues. Germline V gene lookup returns CDR1 SGHNT and CDR2 YYREEE (reference sequence). The CDR3 sequence: CASSFGREGIYGYTF. In DNA form, the CDR3 reads TGTGCCAGCAGCTTCGGGCGGGAAGGGATCTATGGCTACACCTTC.

This chain uses TRBV10-1 with TRBJ2-1; D might be TRBD1 or TRBD2, each matching 5 bases. V was pared by 0 bases and J by 5 bases, with 11 bases between. The CDR3 spans 15 residues. The germline gives CDR1 WNHNN, CDR2 SYGVQD (reference sequence). The CDR3 protein is CASSESQGADNEQFF. Written as DNA, the CDR3 is TGCGCCAGCAGTGAGTCGCAGGGAGCGGACAATGAGCAGTTCTTC.

V and J are TRBV7-8 and TRBJ2-1; tentatively, D is TRBD1 (5 bases). This CDR3 region has 15 residues. Trimming pared 2 bases from V and 0 bases from J, leaving 8 bases between. CDR1 SGHVS and CDR2 FQNEAQ come from the germline V gene. The CDR3 loop is CASSLQGPSYNEQFF. In nucleotides, the CDR3 is TGTGCCAGCAGCTTACAGGGTCCCTCCTACAATGAGCAGTTCTTC. The full variable domain, rest sourced from reference TRBV7-8 and TRBJ2-1, is GAGVSQSPRYKVAKRGQDVALRCDPISGHVSLFWYQQALGQGPEFLTYFQNEAQLDKSGLPSDRFFAERPEGSVSTLKIQRTQQEDSAVYLCASSLQGPSYNEQFFGPGTRLTVL.

This sequence joins TRBV7-8 and TRBJ1-4, with a possible D match to TRBD1 (6 bases). From germline, CDR1 is SGHVS and CDR2 FQNEAQ. Trimming stripped 1 base from V and 6 bases from J, with 18 bases between. The CDR3 extends over 17 amino acids. CDR3 residues: CASSLVTRGFGDEKLFF. The CDR3 DNA is TGTGCCAGCAGCTTAGTGACGAGGGGGTTTGGGGATGAAAAACTGTTTTTT.

The chain joins TRBV19 to TRBJ1-1, with 10 bases that match TRBD1. Trimming removed 4 bases from V and 1 base from J; junction bases left unmatched: 3. The length of the CDR3 is 15 residues. In germline, CDR1 is LNHDA, CDR2 SQIVND (reference sequence). CDR3 residues: CASSRRDRGNTEAFF. In DNA form, the CDR3 reads TGTGCCAGTAGTAGGCGGGACAGGGGGAACACTGAAGCTTTCTTT.

This chain connects TRBV7-6 to TRBJ1-1; TRBD1 agrees at 7 bases. CDR3 length: 13 amino acids. Germline V gives CDR1 SGHVS, CDR2 FNYEAQ. J was trimmed by 7 bases and V by 5 bases; bases with no gene match: 7. In DNA form, the CDR3 reads TGTGCCAGCAGCGAGGGACAGAGGCATGAAGCTTTCTTT. Protein product: CASSEGQRHEAFF.

The chain employs TRBV5-1 and TRBJ2-1; 9 bases map to TRBD1. The trim removed 0 bases at V and 9 bases at J, leaving 1 base unmatched. The V gene's germline CDR1 is SGHRS and CDR2 YFSETQ. The CDR3 covers 13 residues. In DNA form, the CDR3 reads TGCGCCAGCAGCTTGGGGACAGGGGTTGAGCAGTTCTTC. It encodes CASSLGTGVEQFF.

The rearrangement joins TRBV27 to TRBJ1-4; maybe TRBD1 (5 bases). Trimming removed 6 bases at V and 7 bases at J, with 15 bases between. The CDR3 contains 14 residues. From germline, CDR1 is MNHEY and CDR2 SMNVEV (reference sequence). The CDR3, as DNA: TGTGCCAGCAGGAACCCCGGGGGTCGTGAAAAACTGTTTTTT. Translating gives CASRNPGGREKLFF.

The chain carries TRBV6-2 or TRBV6-3 and TRBJ1-1; TRBD1 matches 7 bases. Germline CDR1 reads MNHEY; CDR2 reads SVGEGT. CDR3 size: 17 residues. The V segment lost 6 bases and the J segment 1 base; nucleotides outside the gene matches: 14. CDR3 sequence (DNA): TGTGCCAGCAGCCGAACCCTAACCGGGACAGCGAACACTGAAGCTTTCTTT. Protein sequence: CASSRTLTGTANTEAFF.

CDR3 sequence reads: CASSFSRGRDGYTF. The CDR3 DNA reads TGCGCCAGCAGTTTCTCCAGGGGGCGCGATGGCTACACCTTC. The V call is TRBV10-2, the J call TRBJ1-2, with TRBD1 matching 8 bases. The CDR3 has 14 residues. The V and J ends lost 5 bases and 6 bases, in that order; junction bases with no gene match: 8. CDR1 WSHSY and CDR2 SAAADI come from the germline V gene.

This chain connects TRBV3-1 (or the pseudogene TRBV3-2) to TRBJ2-2; D is unresolved. Germline CDR1 and CDR2: LGHDT and YNNKEL (reference sequence). The CDR3 is 14 amino acids. Between the trimmed V and J ends, which lost 1 base and 3 bases, there was a span of 6 bases. CDR3 sequence reads: CASSQVGHTGELFF. The DNA of the CDR3 is TGTGCCAGCAGCCAAGTCGGACACACCGGGGAGCTGTTTTTT.

This chain joins TRBV6-5 and TRBJ1-3; 7 positions agree with TRBD1. This CDR3 comprises 12 residues. Trimming removed 7 bases from V and 7 bases from J; junction bases left unmatched: 4. Per germline, CDR1 MNHEY and CDR2 SVGAGI. The CDR3 nucleotides are TGTGCCAGCACAACAGGGGCCAACACCATATATTTT. It translates to CASTTGANTIYF.

This rearrangement joins TRBV5-1 to TRBJ2-7; D possibly corresponds to TRBD1 (6 bases). This CDR3 has 14 residues. With 0 bases removed from V and 6 bases from J, the gap between germline ends came to 13 bases. The germline V gene has CDR1 SGHRS and CDR2 YFSETQ. This CDR3 reads CASSLDGLGGEQYF. In nucleotides, the CDR3 is TGCGCCAGCAGCTTGGATGGCCTAGGGGGCGAGCAGTACTTC.

The DNA for the CDR3 is TGTGCCAGTATGAGATCGGAGCGCTACTATGGCTACACCTTC. Its translation: CASMRSERYYGYTF. The chain links TRBV19 to TRBJ1-2, with no clear D. CDR1 and CDR2 (germline): LNHDA, SQIVND (reference sequence). Trimming removed 7 bases from V and 3 bases from J, with 15 bases in between. The CDR3 consists of 14 residues.

The chain uses TRBV2 and TRBJ2-7; possibly TRBD1 for D (5 bases). Deletions cut 3 bases from V and 5 bases from J, with 11 bases between. Germline values: CDR1 SNHLY, CDR2 FYNNEI. CDR3 length: 13 residues. The CDR3: CASSDRVVHEQYV. CDR3 nucleotides: TGTGCCAGCAGTGACAGGGTTGTCCACGAGCAGTACGTC.

Details on this clone: Germline and junction disagree at one end, which may indicate a read error. The sample contains more than one DNA sequence encoding this CDR3. This chain uses TRBV5-5 with TRBJ2-3, with TRBD2 matching 7 bases. In germline, CDR1 is SGHKS, CDR2 YYEKEE (reference sequence). The CDR3 sequence is 15 residues long. The CDR3 coding sequence is TGTGCTAGCAGCACTCTCCTAGCGGAGTCAGATACGCAGTATTTT. Protein: CASSTLLAESDTQYF.